Described below is a single T cell receptor (beta chain) sequence and its context. The germline gives CDR1 SGHTA, CDR2 FQGNSA. This CDR3 contains 14 residues. Trimming stripped 3 bases from V and 7 bases from J, with 12 bases between. The sample belongs to a study of PD-L1 blockade in urothelial cancer. Study details: Atezolizumab was started by patients in the mid-2010s at 1,200 mg intravenously every 3 weeks. About 85% of the roughly 29 patients comprised males who had bladder-origin urothelial cancer. In terms of prior chemotherapy, patients had received 0 to 3 regimens. The authors examined blood 3 weeks (second dose) and 6 weeks after treatment start.

The sample's time point: pretreatment peripheral blood. Using immunoSEQ multiplex PCR, the repertoire was profiled, and TCRdb retains in-frame clones only, with some absent. The sample holds approximately 90,000 clones, roughly 89% seen once. The sequencing here drew on PBMCs, taken around atezolizumab (anti-PD-L1) treatment. The TCR sequence derives from a man between 60 and 70 years old with urothelial cancer. V usage is TRBV7-2 and J usage is TRBJ2-2, with D possibly TRBD1 on 5 matching bases. CDR3 residues: CASSLGPPGGELFF. CDR3 nucleotides: TGTGCCAGCAGCTTGGGGCCACCCGGCGGGGAGCTGTTTTTT.